What follows is one TCR beta chain and its context. The protocol was immunoSEQ multiplex PCR, while the TCRdb copy is restricted to in-frame clones and leaves out a portion. The sample has 400,000 to 450,000 clones; approximately 92% are singletons. Treatment defined: some 20 received Ad26.COV2.S at low or high dose, single or two shots; about five received placebo; per-sample allocation not given. Material that was analyzed had been drawn on day 63 after the first vaccine or placebo injection. An Ad26 vector expressing Wuhan-strain SARS-CoV-2 spike constituted the vaccine. These data are taken from a study of Ad26.COV2.S vaccination and SARS-CoV-2 variants. CDR1 and CDR2 from the germline V gene are MDHEN and SYDVKM. V gave up 3 bases and J gave up 7 bases, with 13 bases separating them. This CDR3 has 13 amino acids.

V usage is TRBV28 and J usage is TRBJ2-7; D perhaps matches TRBD2 (6 bases). The origin of this receptor is a person between 18 and 65 years old who received the Ad26.COV2.S COVID-19 vaccine or a placebo. The sample in question was peripheral blood, obtained in a trial of Ad26.COV2.S vaccine versus placebo. CDR3 in DNA: TGTGCCAGCAGTTTTTGGGACTCGACGGAGCAGTACTTC. It encodes CASSFWDSTEQYF. Filled out from reference TRBV28 and TRBJ2-7, the complete variable domain reads DVKVTQSSRYLVKRTGEKVFLECVQDMDHENMFWYRQDPGLGLRLIYFSYDVKMKEKGDIPEGYSVSREKKERFSLILESASTNQTSMYLCASSFWDSTEQYFGPGTRLTVT.